Following are 2 T cell receptor beta chains from one sample sequenced in a study of T-cell reconstitution after alpha-beta-depleted transplantation in children. As it was prepared, the TCRbeta library received unique molecular identifiers. TCRdb passed the PCR reads through MiXCR, listing each CDR3 protein once. The table records about 980,000 distinct CDR3 sequences, under 30% of them present only once. Source: PBMCs, mostly from graft donor cells, taken 360 days after TCRalphabeta/CD19-depleted stem cell transplant. Every receptor here comes from a boy under three years old who had a stem cell transplant for SCID, so the T cells may come from the graft donor.

This chain connects TRBV20-1 to TRBJ2-7; a possible D gene is TRBD1 (5 bases). This CDR3 has 12 residues. CDR1 is DFQATT and CDR2 is SNEGSKA in the germline V gene (reference sequence). V lost 3 bases, J lost 2 bases, and 8 bases lay in between. Here the CDR3 reads CSARTATYEQYF. The CDR3 nucleotides are TGCAGTGCTAGGACAGCCACCTACGAGCAGTACTTC.

The rearrangement links TRBV6-1 to TRBJ2-5; 9 bases map to TRBD2. The CDR3 has 14 amino acids. Germline V gene sequence: CDR1 MNHNS, CDR2 SASEGT. Unmatched junction bases numbered 8, after V lost 7 bases and J lost 5 bases. The CDR3 DNA follows: TGTGCCAGCACTAAAGCGGGGGGTTTGGAGACCCAGTACTTC. Translation: CASTKAGGLETQYF.